The source of this T cell receptor beta chain is a study of T-cell reconstitution after alpha-beta-depleted transplantation in children. The library targeted TCRbeta and was prepared with unique molecular identifiers. TCRdb re-analysed the PCR reads in MiXCR, keeping a single row per CDR3 protein. Seen here are about 440,000 distinct CDR3 sequences, about 40% observed once, and the top ten hold around 29%. The CDR3 has 13 residues. Germline V CDR1 and CDR2: MNHEY, SMNVEV (reference sequence). V lost 6 bases, J lost 2 bases, and 10 bases lay in between. With respect to this clonotype: Its antigen is undetermined. A much larger clone lies a single base off, so this may be a read error.

Findings of the study overall: Reportedly, alpha-beta T cells present about two months post-transplant originated from several hundred expanded clones of graft origin. One year after transplant, T-cell counts and diversity came mostly from newly produced T cells. Recipient T cells and thymic progenitors that survived gave rise to the high TCRbeta diversity observed at day 60 in some patients.

The chain couples TRBV27 to TRBJ2-5, with D uncertain. Sequencing was performed on PBMCs, taken before TCRalphabeta/CD19-depleted stem cell transplant. The TCR was taken from a girl aged 2 to 10 with aplastic anemia, due to receive a stem cell transplant. CDR3 in DNA: TGTGCCAGCAGGCGCCCCCAACAAGAGACCCAGTACTTC. The encoded protein is CASRRPQQETQYF.